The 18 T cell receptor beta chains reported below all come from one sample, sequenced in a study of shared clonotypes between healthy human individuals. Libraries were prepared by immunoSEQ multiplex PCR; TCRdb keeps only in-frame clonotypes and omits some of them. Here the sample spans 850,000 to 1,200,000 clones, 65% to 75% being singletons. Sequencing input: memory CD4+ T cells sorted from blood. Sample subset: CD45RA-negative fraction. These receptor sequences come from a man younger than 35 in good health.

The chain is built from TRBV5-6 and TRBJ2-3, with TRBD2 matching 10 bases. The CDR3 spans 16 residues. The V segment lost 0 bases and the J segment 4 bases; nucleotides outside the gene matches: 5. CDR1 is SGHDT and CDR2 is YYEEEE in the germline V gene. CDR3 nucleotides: TGTGCCAGCAGCTTGGGAACTAGCGGGACCTCAGATACGCAGTATTTT. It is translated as CASSLGTSGTSDTQYF.

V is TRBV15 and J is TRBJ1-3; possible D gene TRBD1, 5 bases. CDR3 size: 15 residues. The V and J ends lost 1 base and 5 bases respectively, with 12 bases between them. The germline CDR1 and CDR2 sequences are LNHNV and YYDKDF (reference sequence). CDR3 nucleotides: TGTGCCACCAGCAGAGGTGGGGCAGAAAGAAACACCATATATTTT. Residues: CATSRGGAERNTIYF.

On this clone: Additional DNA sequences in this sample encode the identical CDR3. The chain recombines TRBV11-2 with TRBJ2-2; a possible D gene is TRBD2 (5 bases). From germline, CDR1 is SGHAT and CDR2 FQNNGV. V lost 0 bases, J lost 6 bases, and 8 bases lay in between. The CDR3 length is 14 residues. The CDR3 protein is CASSLDAGAGELFF. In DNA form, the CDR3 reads TGTGCCAGCAGCTTAGATGCCGGGGCCGGGGAGCTGTTTTTT. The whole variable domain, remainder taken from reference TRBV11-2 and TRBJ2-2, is EAGVAQSPRYKIIEKRQSVAFWCNPISGHATLYWYQQILGQGPKLLIQFQNNGVVDDSQLPKDRFSAERLKGVDSTLKIQPAKLEDSAVYLCASSLDAGAGELFFGEGSRLTVL.

In nucleotides, the CDR3 is TGTGCCAGCAGCTTGGATGCTAGCGGGGGGGCCGATAAGTTCTTC. Translation: CASSLDASGGADKFF. The chain employs TRBV5-4 and TRBJ2-1; 12 nucleotides agree with TRBD2. V lost 0 bases and J lost 14; bases outside the gene matches: 9. Germline CDR1 reads SGHNT; CDR2 reads YYREEE (reference sequence). This CDR3 spans 15 amino acids.

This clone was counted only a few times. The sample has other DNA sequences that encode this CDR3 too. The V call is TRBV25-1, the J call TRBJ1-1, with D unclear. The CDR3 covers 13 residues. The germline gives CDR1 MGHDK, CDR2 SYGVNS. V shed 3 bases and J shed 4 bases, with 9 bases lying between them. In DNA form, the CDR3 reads TGTGCCAGCAGTGATGCGGGGTCCACTGAAGCTTTCTTT. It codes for CASSDAGSTEAFF.

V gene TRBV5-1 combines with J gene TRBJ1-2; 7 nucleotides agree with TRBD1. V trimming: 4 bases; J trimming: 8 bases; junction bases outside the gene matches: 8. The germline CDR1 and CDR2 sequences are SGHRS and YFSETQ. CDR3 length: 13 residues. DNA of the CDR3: TGCGCCAGCAGCGCCCAACAGGGGACGGGCTACACCTTC. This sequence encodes CASSAQQGTGYTF.

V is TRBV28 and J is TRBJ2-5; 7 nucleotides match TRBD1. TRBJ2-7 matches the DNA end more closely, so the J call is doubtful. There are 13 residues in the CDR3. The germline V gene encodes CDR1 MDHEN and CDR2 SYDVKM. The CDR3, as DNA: TGTGCCAGCAGTTTAATCAGGGGGTACGAGCAGTACTTC. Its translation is CASSLIRGYEQYF.

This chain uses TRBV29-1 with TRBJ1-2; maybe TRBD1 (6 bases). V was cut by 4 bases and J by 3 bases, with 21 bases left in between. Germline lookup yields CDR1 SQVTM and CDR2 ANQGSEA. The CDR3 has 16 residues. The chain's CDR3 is CSVGLDVGARDYGYTF. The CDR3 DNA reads TGCAGCGTTGGTCTTGATGTGGGGGCCCGTGACTATGGCTACACCTTC.

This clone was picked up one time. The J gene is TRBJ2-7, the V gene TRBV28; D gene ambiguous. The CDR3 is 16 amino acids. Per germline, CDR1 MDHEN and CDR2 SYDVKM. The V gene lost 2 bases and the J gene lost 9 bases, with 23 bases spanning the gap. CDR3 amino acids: CASSLRLGAPKDSQYF. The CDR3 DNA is TGTGCCAGCAGTTTACGGCTCGGAGCCCCCAAGGATTCGCAGTACTTC.

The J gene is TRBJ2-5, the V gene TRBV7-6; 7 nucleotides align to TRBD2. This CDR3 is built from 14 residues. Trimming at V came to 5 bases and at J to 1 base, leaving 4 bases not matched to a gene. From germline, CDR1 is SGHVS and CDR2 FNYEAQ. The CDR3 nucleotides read TGTGCCAGCAGCACCTGGGGGGGCCAAGAGACCCAGTACTTC. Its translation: CASSTWGGQETQYF.

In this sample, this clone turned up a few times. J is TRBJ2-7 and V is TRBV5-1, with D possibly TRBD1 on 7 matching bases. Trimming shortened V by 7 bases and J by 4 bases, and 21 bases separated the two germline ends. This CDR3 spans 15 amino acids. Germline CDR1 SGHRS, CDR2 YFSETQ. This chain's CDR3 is CASSRGGTEIYEQYF. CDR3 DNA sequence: TGCGCCAGCTCCCGGGGCGGGACAGAGATTTACGAGCAGTACTTC.

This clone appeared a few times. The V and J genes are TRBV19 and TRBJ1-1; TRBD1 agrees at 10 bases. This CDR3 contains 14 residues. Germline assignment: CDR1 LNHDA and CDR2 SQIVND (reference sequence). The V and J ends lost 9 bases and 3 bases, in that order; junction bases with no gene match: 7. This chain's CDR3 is CASRDGTGDTEAFF. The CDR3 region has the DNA TGTGCCAGCAGAGATGGGACAGGGGACACTGAAGCTTTCTTT.

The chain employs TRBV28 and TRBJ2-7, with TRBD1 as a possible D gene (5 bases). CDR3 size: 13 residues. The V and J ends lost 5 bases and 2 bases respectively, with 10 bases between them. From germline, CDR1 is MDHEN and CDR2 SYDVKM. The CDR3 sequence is CASSMTVPYEQYF. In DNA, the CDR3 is TGTGCCAGCAGTATGACAGTACCCTACGAGCAGTACTTC.

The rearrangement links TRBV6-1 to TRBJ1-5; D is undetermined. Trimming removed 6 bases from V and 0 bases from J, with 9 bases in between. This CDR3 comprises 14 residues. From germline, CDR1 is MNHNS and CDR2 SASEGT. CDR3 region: CASSSEDSNQPQHF. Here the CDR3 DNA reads TGTGCCAGCAGCTCAGAGGATAGCAATCAGCCCCAGCATTTT.

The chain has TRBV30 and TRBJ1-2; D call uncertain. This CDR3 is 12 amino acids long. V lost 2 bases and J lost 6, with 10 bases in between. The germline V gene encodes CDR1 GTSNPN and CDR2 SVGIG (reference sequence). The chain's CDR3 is CAWSSKGDGYTF. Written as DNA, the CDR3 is TGTGCCTGGAGTTCTAAGGGAGATGGCTACACCTTC. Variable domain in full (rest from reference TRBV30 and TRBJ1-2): SQTIHQWPATLVQPVGSPLSLECTVEGTSNPNLYWYRQAAGRGLQLLFYSVGIGQISSEVPQNLSASRPQDRQFILSSKKLLLSDSGFYLCAWSSKGDGYTFGSGTRLTVV.

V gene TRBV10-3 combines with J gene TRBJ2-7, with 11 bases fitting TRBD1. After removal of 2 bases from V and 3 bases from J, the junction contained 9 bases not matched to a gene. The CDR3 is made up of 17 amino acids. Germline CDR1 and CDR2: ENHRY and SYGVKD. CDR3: CAISEAGQGATLYEQYF. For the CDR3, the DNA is TGTGCCATCAGTGAGGCAGGACAGGGGGCGACTCTCTACGAGCAGTACTTC.

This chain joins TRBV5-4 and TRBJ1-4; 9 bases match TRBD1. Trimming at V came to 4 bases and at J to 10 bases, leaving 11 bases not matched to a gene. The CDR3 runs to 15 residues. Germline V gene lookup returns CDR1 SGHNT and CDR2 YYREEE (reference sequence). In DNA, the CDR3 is TGTGCCAGCAGCGGAACAGGGGGCAAAGGAGGAAAACTGTTTTTT. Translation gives CASSGTGGKGGKLFF.

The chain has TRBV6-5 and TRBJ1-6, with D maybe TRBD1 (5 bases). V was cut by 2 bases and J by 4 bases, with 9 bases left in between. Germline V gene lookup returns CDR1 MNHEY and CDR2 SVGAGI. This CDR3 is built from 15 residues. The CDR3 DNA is TGTGCCAGCAGTTACGGCAGGGCTTATAATTCACCCCTCCACTTT. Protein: CASSYGRAYNSPLHF.